This record looks at one T cell receptor (beta chain) sequence and its context. Through a sample-barcoded 5' primer and a J-beta primer mix, a second PCR was run for 7 to 11 cycles. Each CDR3 protein is one row after TCRdb ran MiXCR on the 5' RACE reads. This sample yields 540,000 or so distinct CDR3 sequences, of which nearly 25% are seen a single time; around 10% belongs to the top ten. The data originate from a study of blood T cells in healthy people across ages. The length of the CDR3 is 13 residues. V shed 4 bases and J shed 7 bases, with 11 bases lying between them. CDR1 is MNHEY and CDR2 is SVGEGT in the germline V gene. These data also formed part of another study, on T cells of mothers and their children.

The V and J genes are TRBV6-2 or TRBV6-3 and TRBJ2-4; the D gene is possibly TRBD1 (5 bases). This TCR was recovered from a boy aged 10-17 years in good health. Sequences were obtained from blood. CDR3 sequence (DNA): TGTGCCAGCAGTTCTCAACAGGATAACATTCAGTACTTC. Translated, it gives CASSSQQDNIQYF.